These 31 T cell receptor beta chains were all obtained from the same sample, sequenced in a study of low-dose radiotherapy and immunotherapy resistance in tumors. TRAV- and TRBV-specific primers primed first-strand cDNA, covering alpha and beta chains. PCR amplification of the TCRs was performed with Phusion for about 20 PCR cycles, and it relied on a constant-region primer together with a V-primer adapter. TCRdb passed the reads through MiXCR, listing each CDR3 protein once. The sample records more than 45,000 distinct CDR3 sequences, less than 25% being singletons. Time point meaning: before trial treatment. The sequencing here drew on PBMCs, taken before treatment. The receptors come from a male donor with prostate cancer.

This clonotype was found many times. The V call is TRBV19, the J call TRBJ2-1; 8 bases are a match to TRBD2. CDR3 length equals 15 residues. Germline CDR1 and CDR2: LNHDA and SQIVND (reference sequence). The V and J ends lost 3 bases and 9 bases, in that order; junction bases with no gene match: 10. CDR3 region: CASSIQRAGGSEQFF. CDR3 coding DNA: TGTGCCAGTAGTATTCAAAGGGCGGGAGGAAGTGAGCAGTTCTTC. Full variable domain (rest looked up from reference TRBV19 and TRBJ2-1): DGGITQSPKYLFRKEGQNVTLSCEQNLNHDAMYWYRQDPGQGLRLIYYSQIVNDFQKGDIAEGYSVSREKKESFPLTVTSAQKNPTAFYLCASSIQRAGGSEQFFGPGTRLTVL.

This clonotype was seen at least ten times. The rearrangement joins TRBV3-1 to TRBJ2-7; D remains ambiguous. V lost 3 bases to trimming and J lost 2 bases, with 17 bases between them. Germline V lookup: CDR1 LGHDT, CDR2 YNNKEL (reference sequence). The CDR3 is 16 amino acids. DNA for the CDR3: TGTGCCAGCAGCCACTCATCAACTTCTTCCCCCTACGAGCAGTACTTC. Translated, it gives CASSHSSTSSPYEQYF.

About this clonotype itself: It is likely a read error: a sequence one base away is far more abundant. The chain uses TRBV26 and TRBJ2-1; whether TRBD1, the table's D call, matches the DNA was not checked. TRBV26 is flagged as a pseudogene. The CDR3 totals 15 residues. This CDR3 reads CASSLAETGGGEQFF. CDR3 coding DNA: TGTGCCAGCAGCCTCGCCGAGACAGGGGGCGGTGAGCAGTTCTTC.

The CDR3 bases are TGTGCCAGCAGCCTTACCACCAACGGACTAGCGGGAGAGCAGTACTTC. It specifies CASSLTTNGLAGEQYF. J is TRBJ2-7 and V is TRBV28, with TRBD2 matching over 12 bases. V shed 6 bases and J 7 bases; nucleotides not matched to a gene: 13. The CDR3 sequence is 16 residues long. From germline, CDR1 is MDHEN and CDR2 SYDVKM.

This clonotype was picked up many times. An end of the junction differs from the germline gene, which may be a read error. This chain links TRBV5-1 with TRBJ2-7; the match to TRBD2 covers 11 bases. Germline V CDR1 and CDR2: SGHRS, YFSETQ. The CDR3 covers 16 residues. CDR3 protein: CASSLVGTSGSYEQYF. The DNA for the CDR3 is TGTGCCAGCAGCTTGGTTGGGACTAGCGGTTCCTACGAGCAGTACTTC.

This clonotype showed up many times. The chain carries TRBV6-2 or TRBV6-3 and TRBJ2-1; a possible D gene is TRBD1 (5 bases). The CDR3 has 14 amino acids. Germline CDR1 MNHEY, CDR2 SVGEGT. The V end was cut by 7 bases, the J end by 3 bases, with 13 bases between. DNA of the CDR3: TGTGCCAGCACCCCCGACAGACTCTACAATGAGCAGTTCTTC. As protein: CASTPDRLYNEQFF.

This clonotype has a count of ten or more. The V call is TRBV13, the J call TRBJ2-7; D possibly uses TRBD1 or TRBD2 (5 bases each). Germline V gene data show CDR1 as PRHDT and CDR2 as FYEKMQ (reference sequence). This CDR3 region has 14 residues. V was cut by 2 bases and J by 4 bases, with 12 bases left in between. DNA of the CDR3: TGTGCCAGCAGCTTAAGGGGAGAGTCATACGAGCAGTACTTC. It encodes CASSLRGESYEQYF.

This clonotype was detected ten times or more. The V and J genes are TRBV13 and TRBJ2-7, with TRBD1 identical over 9 bases. CDR1 is PRHDT, CDR2 FYEKMQ, per germline (reference sequence). J lost 0 bases, V lost 5 bases, and 5 bases had no gene match. This CDR3 comprises 15 residues. For the CDR3, the DNA is TGTGCCAGCAGCGACAGGGGGACCATCTCCTACGAGCAGTACTTC. Translation gives CASSDRGTISYEQYF.

Of note for this clonotype: A much more abundant neighbour one base away suggests this may be a read error. The chain links TRBV28 to TRBJ2-1; 10 positions match TRBD2. CDR1 is MDHEN, CDR2 SYDVKM, per germline. This CDR3 has 17 amino acids. DNA of the CDR3: TGTGCCAGCGGGACATCTAGCGGGAGTCAGTCCTACAATGAGCAGTTGTTC. It codes for CASGTSSGSQSYNEQLF.

The chain uses TRBV20-1 and TRBJ2-3, with D possibly being TRBD1 or TRBD2 (5 bases each). The CDR3 runs to 13 residues. From germline, CDR1 is DFQATT and CDR2 SNEGSKA (reference sequence). Deletions cut 3 bases from V and 5 bases from J, with 12 bases between. CDR3 DNA: TGCAGTGCTAGTGCCGGGGCGCAAGATACGCAGTATTTT. Translated, it gives CSASAGAQDTQYF.

This clonotype occurred many times. The chain has TRBV7-2 and TRBJ2-1, with D perhaps matching TRBD1 (6 bases). Between the trimmed V and J ends, which lost 2 bases and 8 bases, there was a span of 22 bases. The CDR3 is 17 amino acids. Germline assignment: CDR1 SGHTA and CDR2 FQGNSA. CDR3 bases: TGTGCCAGCAGCTTAAGGGGGAGTACTACGCTGGACGATGAGCAGTTCTTC. Amino acids: CASSLRGSTTLDDEQFF.

This clonotype was counted a few times. This chain joins TRBV6-2 or TRBV6-3 and TRBJ1-1; TRBD1 is a possible D gene (6 bases). The germline V gene has CDR1 MNHEY and CDR2 SVGEGT. V lost 5 bases to trimming and J lost 5 bases, with 24 bases between them. This CDR3 is built from 17 residues. CDR3 loop: CASSQRGLILSGTEAFF. CDR3 sequence (DNA): TGTGCCAGCAGTCAACGGGGGCTCATCCTAAGCGGAACTGAAGCTTTCTTT.

The sample holds many counts of this clonotype. The CDR3 nucleotides are TGTGCCAGCAGAACCACGAGTACTCGCACAGATACGCAGTATTTT. Translation: CASRTTSTRTDTQYF. The chain uses TRBV27 and TRBJ2-3; D unresolved. V lost 6 bases to trimming and J lost 1 base, with 14 bases between them. CDR3 length: 15 residues. From germline, CDR1 is MNHEY and CDR2 SMNVEV (reference sequence).

This clonotype was recorded at least ten times. The J gene is TRBJ2-4, the V gene TRBV5-6; D is perhaps TRBD1 (5 bases). CDR3 size: 16 residues. V lost 0 bases and J 5 bases, leaving 15 bases between the germline ends. Germline V gene lookup returns CDR1 SGHDT and CDR2 YYEEEE. CDR3 protein: CASSLGGKGLQNIQYF. CDR3 DNA: TGTGCCAGCAGCTTGGGAGGAAAGGGGCTCCAAAACATTCAGTACTTC.

This clonotype has at least ten counts. CDR3 in amino acids: CSASMGTSYGGELFF. The CDR3 nucleotides read TGCAGTGCTAGTATGGGGACTAGCTACGGCGGGGAGCTGTTTTTT. The chain uses TRBV20-1 and TRBJ2-2; 9 positions match TRBD2. V gave up 3 bases and J gave up 7 bases; unmatched junction bases: 9. The CDR3 has 15 amino acids. Germline V gene data show CDR1 as DFQATT and CDR2 as SNEGSKA (reference sequence).

This clonotype was detected many times. The chain is built from TRBV3-1 and TRBJ2-6, with D hard to call. This CDR3 is 15 amino acids long. The ends were cut back, 4 bases at V and 2 bases at J, with 9 bases in the middle. CDR1 and CDR2 from the germline V gene are LGHDT and YNNKEL (reference sequence). CDR3 sequence: CASSRAGTGANVLTF. Written as DNA, the CDR3 is TGTGCCAGCAGCCGAGCAGGTACTGGGGCCAACGTCCTGACTTTC. Full variable domain (remainder filled in from reference TRBV3-1 and TRBJ2-6): DTAVSQTPKYLVTQMGNDKSIKCEQNLGHDTMYWYKQDSKKFLKIMFSYNNKELIINETVPNRFSPKSPDKAHLNLHINSLELGDSAVYFCASSRAGTGANVLTFGAGSRLTVL.

This clonotype was picked up many times. This chain joins TRBV18 and TRBJ2-1, with TRBD2 identical over 7 bases. The CDR3 loop spans 17 amino acids. J gave up 0 bases and V 3 bases, and 8 bases lay outside the gene matches. From germline, CDR1 is KGHSH and CDR2 LQKENI. Here the CDR3 DNA reads TGTGCCAGCTCACCGATGGCGCGGGAGAGCTCCTACAATGAGCAGTTCTTC. Translating gives CASSPMARESSYNEQFF.

This clonotype was picked up many times. The chain joins TRBV28 to TRBJ2-3, with 11 nucleotides matching TRBD2. With V trimmed by 5 bases and J by 5 bases, 12 bases remained unmatched. The CDR3 totals 17 residues. The germline V gene has CDR1 MDHEN and CDR2 SYDVKM. For the CDR3, the DNA is TGTGCCAGCAGTACCCAGGCTAGCGGGAGGATGTTAGATACGCAGTATTTT. This sequence encodes CASSTQASGRMLDTQYF. The full variable domain, completed using reference TRBV28 and TRBJ2-3, is DVKVTQSSRYLVKRTGEKVFLECVQDMDHENMFWYRQDPGLGLRLIYFSYDVKMKEKGDIPEGYSVSREKKERFSLILESASTNQTSMYLCASSTQASGRMLDTQYFGPGTRLTVL.

Concerning this clonotype itself: A far more abundant clone sits one base away, making this likely a read error. The chain carries TRBV29-1 and TRBJ2-1; 8 bases match TRBD1. J lost 10 bases, V lost 3 bases, and 8 bases had no gene match. This CDR3 spans 13 amino acids. Germline V gives CDR1 SQVTM, CDR2 ANQGSEA. The CDR3 spells CSVEWTGSYEQFF. In DNA, the CDR3 is TGCAGCGTTGAGTGGACAGGGTCCTACGAGCAGTTCTTC.

For this clonotype: A single base is all that separates this from a far larger clone, so a read error is likely. The chain joins TRBV15 to TRBJ2-7, with unresolved D. CDR3 length: 18 residues. V was clipped by 1 base and J by 7 bases, with 26 bases between them. Germline V lookup: CDR1 LNHNV, CDR2 YYDKDF (reference sequence). The CDR3 region is CATSRASIALPYHDEQYF. As DNA, the CDR3 is TGTGCCACCAGCAGAGCCAGCATTGCGCTACCCTATCACGATGAGCAGTACTTC.

This clonotype was recorded at least ten times. The CDR3 region is CASSLLTGELFF. DNA for the CDR3: TGCGCCAGCAGCTTGCTCACCGGGGAGCTGTTTTTT. J is TRBJ2-2 and V is TRBV5-1; no reliable D call. The germline CDR1 and CDR2 sequences are SGHRS and YFSETQ. The CDR3 has 12 residues. The V and J ends lost 1 base and 4 bases respectively, with 2 bases between them.

This clonotype was seen many times. The chain joins TRBV20-1 to TRBJ1-1; no reliable D call. Trimming took 2 bases from V and 6 from J, leaving 10 bases between them. CDR1 and CDR2 from the germline V gene are DFQATT and SNEGSKA (reference sequence). CDR3 length: 12 amino acids. As DNA, the CDR3 is TGCAGTGCTAGACCGGGTGCCGCTGAAGCTTTCTTT. This gives the protein CSARPGAAEAFF.

The gene calls are TRBV27 and TRBJ2-3, with 11 bases matching TRBD2. This CDR3 spans 15 amino acids. Per the germline V gene, CDR1 is MNHEY and CDR2 is SMNVEV (reference sequence). Trimming at V came to 4 bases and at J to 3 bases, leaving 3 bases not matched to a gene. For the CDR3, the DNA is TGTGCCAGCAGTTACTTAGCGGGGGGGACAGATACGCAGTATTTT. Translating it yields CASSYLAGGTDTQYF.

This clonotype was seen ten or more times. The chain combines TRBV27 with TRBJ2-1, with 8 positions matching TRBD2. The junction had 4 bases not matched to a gene; V was cut back by 6 bases and J by 6 bases. The germline gives CDR1 MNHEY, CDR2 SMNVEV (reference sequence). CDR3 length: 13 amino acids. The CDR3 coding sequence is TGTGCCAGCAGGGCGGGGGGCTCCAATGAGCAGTTCTTC. This translates into CASRAGGSNEQFF.

Many counts were recorded for this clonotype. The CDR3 DNA follows: TGCAGTGCTAGAGGATCGGCTAGCGGGAGGCAGTTCTTC. This gives the protein CSARGSASGRQFF. The chain has TRBV20-1 and TRBJ2-1, with 10 bases aligning to TRBD2. J was trimmed by 12 bases and V by 1 base; bases with no gene match: 6. Germline loops: CDR1 DFQATT, CDR2 SNEGSKA (reference sequence). This CDR3 is built from 13 residues.

This rearrangement joins TRBV13 to TRBJ1-5; D is uncertain. Germline assignment: CDR1 PRHDT and CDR2 FYEKMQ (reference sequence). V lost 6 bases and J lost 6, with 9 bases in between. The CDR3 runs to 12 residues. CDR3 nucleotide sequence: TGTGCCAGCAGTTTACGAAGTCAGCCCCAGCATTTT. Translation gives CASSLRSQPQHF.

The rearrangement joins TRBV30 to TRBJ1-5, with D possibly being TRBD1 (6 bases). V was clipped by 2 bases and J by 0 bases, with 11 bases between them. CDR1 and CDR2 (germline): GTSNPN, SVGIG (reference sequence). The CDR3 runs 15 residues. As DNA, the CDR3 is TGTGCCTGGAGTAGGGGGGCGGATAGCAATCAGCCCCAGCATTTT. As protein: CAWSRGADSNQPQHF.

This clonotype has a single count. The gene calls are TRBV7-4 and TRBJ2-1; D gene ambiguous. The V end lost 5 bases, the J end lost 7 bases, and 15 bases lay between the germline ends. The CDR3 length is 14 residues. Germline V gene data show CDR1 as SGHVT and CDR2 as SQSDAQ. CDR3 DNA sequence: TGTGCCAGCAGCGCTGTGGGCGGCTTAAATGAGCAGTTCTTC. Its protein is CASSAVGGLNEQFF.

This clonotype occurred many times. The V gene is TRBV12-5, the J gene TRBJ1-5; 7 bases fit TRBD1. Germline CDR1 is LGHNT and CDR2 is FRNRAP. The CDR3 extends over 15 amino acids. V shed 7 bases, J shed 0 bases, and the junction held 6 bases outside the gene matches. CDR3 nucleotide sequence: TGTGCTAGTGCCCAGGGGGACTCTAGCAATCAGCCCCAGCATTTT. The encoded protein is CASAQGDSSNQPQHF. The complete variable domain, with remaining parts taken from reference TRBV12-5 and TRBJ1-5, reads DARVTQTPRHKVTEMGQEVTMRCQPILGHNTVFWYRQTMMQGLELLAYFRNRAPLDDSGMPKDRFSAEMPDATLATLKIQPSEPRDSAVYFCASAQGDSSNQPQHFGDGTRLSIL.

This clonotype was recorded at least ten times. V gene TRBV5-1 combines with J gene TRBJ2-1; 8 bases line up with TRBD2. The CDR3 is 18 residues long. CDR1 is SGHRS, CDR2 YFSETQ, per germline. The junction had 8 bases not matched to a gene; V was cut back by 0 bases and J by 0 bases. The CDR3: CASSLVAGGPSSYNEQFF. DNA for the CDR3: TGCGCCAGCAGCTTGGTTGCGGGAGGACCGAGCTCCTACAATGAGCAGTTCTTC.

The chain couples TRBV29-1 to TRBJ1-2; no reliable D call. V gave up 7 bases and J gave up 6 bases, with 6 bases separating them. The CDR3 spans 9 residues. CDR1 is SQVTM and CDR2 is ANQGSEA in the germline V gene. The CDR3 sequence is CSDSDGYTF. CDR3 DNA sequence: TGCAGCGACAGTGATGGCTACACCTTC.